Listed below are T cell receptor beta chains from one sample, sequenced in a study of CD8 T cells in ankylosing spondylitis. TCRdb fed the 5' RACE reads into MiXCR, producing one record per CDR3 protein. The sample contains about 450,000 distinct CDR3 sequences, roughly 26% of which appear only once. Sequencing used blood, either unsorted or a sorted T cell fraction (not recorded which). Receptors were obtained from a male donor with ankylosing spondylitis. The conserved cysteine and the conserved F or W are not part of the CDR3 here. The order of the fields is CDR3 protein, clone size, V gene, J gene. The size field is filled for only some rows; it gives once, few, many or a size class.

ASTLSGKGRDNEQF,many,TRBV12-3/TRBV12-4,TRBJ2-1
ASSPAGDGTDTQY,few,TRBV7-2,TRBJ2-3
ASSSVALSGDEQF,-,TRBV27,TRBJ2-1
ASRWALGQETQY,-,TRBV4-2,TRBJ2-5
ASSLQGGTWNIQY,-,TRBV3-1,TRBJ2-4
ASSPGTGTKYEQY,few,TRBV18,TRBJ2-7
ASSFGGFFLHTEAF,many,TRBV12-3/TRBV12-4,TRBJ1-1
ATSFETGTGELF,-,TRBV15,TRBJ2-2
ATSDPSGRLGNEQF,few,TRBV24-1,TRBJ2-1
SARNTALGRDTQY,-,TRBV20-1,TRBJ2-3
ASSQVTGDNSPLH,-,TRBV3-1,TRBJ1-6
SVEDQAGGNEQF,-,TRBV29-1,TRBJ2-1
ASSAGTGNYEQY,-,TRBV18,TRBJ2-7
SAFGGGGFNEQF,few,TRBV20-1,TRBJ2-1
ASSPPIRFSGNTIY,few,TRBV7-8,TRBJ1-3
ASSLEGTGRNGYT,-,TRBV7-2,TRBJ1-2
ASSDSGGTGRYGYT,-,TRBV6-4,TRBJ1-2
VASRSMNTEAF,few,TRBV12-3/TRBV12-4,TRBJ1-1
ASSLGGRGGNQPQH,-,TRBV14,TRBJ1-5
SARDRNNEQF,-,TRBV20-1,TRBJ2-1
ASSLGIAGLYNEQF,-,TRBV7-2,TRBJ2-1
ASSTQGSGELF,-,TRBV2,TRBJ2-2
SARVGGLAGYITDTQY,few,TRBV20-1,TRBJ2-3
ASSYSFWGNDEQF,few,TRBV6-5,TRBJ2-1
ATGGSTSIKSLRTGELF,few,TRBV24-1,TRBJ2-2
ASSSPSGTPSYNEQF,few,TRBV5-1,TRBJ2-1
ASSHRDRINYGYT,-,TRBV3-1,TRBJ1-2
ASSRPSGNEQF,few,TRBV19,TRBJ2-1
SVEGSFDTEAF,few,TRBV29-1,TRBJ1-1
ASSLGGPSGSQAQY,-,TRBV5-6,TRBJ2-5
ASSSVRGYGNTIY,-,TRBV11-2,TRBJ1-3
ASSFGQETNTQY,-,TRBV7-2,TRBJ2-3
AWSVFQAVRYNEQF,few,TRBV30,TRBJ2-1
SVAPLMNTEAF,few,TRBV29-1,TRBJ1-1
SAPEVNYGYT,few,TRBV20-1,TRBJ1-2
ASSFLGDPSTDTQY,-,TRBV5-1,TRBJ2-3
ASSHLRDTQY,-,TRBV3-1,TRBJ2-3
ASSSYDRVGLGGYT,-,TRBV7-9,TRBJ1-2
ASSVAQGSGGYT,-,TRBV7-9,TRBJ1-2
ASSLVLAGVTDTQY,few,TRBV5-1,TRBJ2-3
ASSRGSLSSGSTDTQY,few,TRBV5-1,TRBJ2-3
ASSLPGLWAAF,-,TRBV7-8,TRBJ1-1
ASSERQNPLSHTIY,-,TRBV25-1,TRBJ1-3
SAGRGEQF,few,TRBV20-1,TRBJ2-1
SARDEAGGNNEQF,once,TRBV20-1,TRBJ2-1
ASSNPGQGIAGRPYEQY,few,TRBV27,TRBJ2-7
ASGGTGGTDTQY,few,TRBV12-3/TRBV12-4,TRBJ2-3
ASRPPLRDSGSPLH,-,TRBV12-3/TRBV12-4,TRBJ1-6